This T cell receptor beta chain comes out of a study of T cells after yellow fever vaccination. Per the germline V gene, CDR1 is LGHDT and CDR2 is YNNKEL (reference sequence). The V end lost 4 bases, the J end lost 0 bases, and 16 bases lay between the germline ends. This CDR3 spans 16 amino acids. In making TCR cDNA, 5'RACE template switching added a universal primer site and UMIs to it. TCRdb reprocessed the 5' RACE reads with MiXCR, giving one entry per CDR3 protein. The sample lists roughly 500,000 distinct CDR3 sequences, approximately 21% occurring once. Study outcomes and limitations: Booster samples showed a return of most primary-vaccination clones (approximately 96% CD4, 80% to 90% CD8). Highly abundant clonotypes carried over from the bulk population could end up in FACS-sorted repertoires as contaminants. The appearance of a small share of clonotypes in both CD4 and CD8 compartments was observed.

As regards this clonotype: Its antigen is undetermined.

The TCR originated in a young man who received the YFV17D yellow fever vaccine. Sample: PBMCs, taken 15 days after the yellow fever booster vaccination. The chain has TRBV3-1 and TRBJ2-7; D assignment may be TRBD1 or TRBD2 (5 bases each). The CDR3: CASSPGTGYRSYEQYF. In DNA, the CDR3 is TGTGCCAGCAGCCCAGGGACGGGATATCGCTCCTACGAGCAGTACTTC.